What follows are 32 T cell receptor beta chains derived from one specimen sequenced in a study of T cells after yellow fever vaccination (dated by TCRdb to about 2019). Libraries came from 5' RACE. Instrument on record: Illumina HiSeq 2500. The public reads were run again by TCRdb, first through fastp at Q25 and then through MiXCR, and only productive beta chains were kept. Each entry is one CDR3 protein sequence, shown with its most common DNA and genes. The sample records approximately 550,000 distinct CDR3 sequences, about a fifth of which are singletons. The ten largest clones represent roughly an eighth of the sample. Reading the label with the study, this specimen's treatment or condition is: live attenuated yellow fever vaccine strain. The source was PBMCs, collected 15 days after the yellow fever booster vaccination. These receptors were obtained from a man in his thirties or forties who received the YFV17D yellow fever vaccine.

This clonotype was seen many times. The genes are TRBV15 and TRBJ2-3; D ambiguous. The V end was cut by 0 bases, the J end by 2 bases, with 3 bases between. The CDR3 length is 13 residues. In germline, CDR1 is LNHNV, CDR2 YYDKDF (reference sequence). CDR3 region: CATSRDPTDTQYF. CDR3 DNA sequence: TGTGCCACCAGCAGAGATCCCACAGATACGCAGTATTTT.

The chain links TRBV18 to TRBJ2-3; D gene ambiguous. This CDR3 is 13 amino acids long. In germline, CDR1 is KGHSH, CDR2 LQKENI. V gave up 0 bases and J gave up 5 bases, with 6 bases separating them. CDR3 bases: TGTGCCAGCTCACCACCGGTACAAGATACGCAGTATTTT. Translated, it gives CASSPPVQDTQYF. The whole variable domain, remainder taken from reference TRBV18 and TRBJ2-3, is NAGVMQNPRHLVRRRGQEARLRCSPMKGHSHVYWYRQLPEEGLKFMVYLQKENIIDESGMPKERFSAEFPKEGPSILRIQQVVRGDSAAYFCASSPPVQDTQYFGPGTRLTVL.

V is TRBV7-3 and J is TRBJ2-6; no clear D. The V gene's germline CDR1 is SGHTA and CDR2 FQGTGA. This CDR3 has 15 amino acids. Trimming removed 3 bases from V and 7 bases from J, with 13 bases in between. The CDR3 protein is CASSFSPAGANVLTF. The CDR3 DNA reads TGTGCCAGCAGCTTTAGCCCCGCCGGAGCCAACGTCCTGACTTTC.

The chain joins TRBV5-1 to TRBJ2-3; no definite D call. The CDR3 is made up of 13 amino acids. The V and J ends lost 0 bases and 2 bases respectively, with 4 bases between them. Germline V gene sequence: CDR1 SGHRS, CDR2 YFSETQ. The CDR3 sequence: CASSLDNTDTQYF. CDR3 nucleotides: TGCGCCAGCAGCTTGGACAACACAGATACGCAGTATTTT. The variable domain in full, completed from reference TRBV5-1 and TRBJ2-3, reads KAGVTQTPRYLIKTRGQQVTLSCSPISGHRSVSWYQQTPGQGLQFLFEYFSETQRNKGNFPGRFSGRQFSNSRSEMNVSTLELGDSALYLCASSLDNTDTQYFGPGTRLTVL.

The table lists this clonotype with a few counts. V is TRBV3-1 and J is TRBJ1-6; D uncertain. Germline CDR1 and CDR2: LGHDT and YNNKEL (reference sequence). This CDR3 contains 12 residues. V lost 2 bases to trimming and J lost 14 bases, with 10 bases between them. The CDR3 loop reads CASSQSRATLHF. CDR3 DNA sequence: TGTGCCAGCAGCCAAAGCCGGGCGACCCTCCACTTT.

There are a few counts of this clonotype. The rearrangement links TRBV18 to TRBJ2-3; D gene uncertain. The V and J ends lost 8 bases and 0 bases respectively, with 12 bases between them. The CDR3 spans 14 residues. The germline gives CDR1 KGHSH, CDR2 LQKENI. CDR3 amino acids: CASLESDSTDTQYF. DNA of the CDR3: TGTGCCAGCCTCGAGAGCGATAGCACAGATACGCAGTATTTT. The whole variable domain, remainder taken from reference TRBV18 and TRBJ2-3, is NAGVMQNPRHLVRRRGQEARLRCSPMKGHSHVYWYRQLPEEGLKFMVYLQKENIIDESGMPKERFSAEFPKEGPSILRIQQVVRGDSAAYFCASLESDSTDTQYFGPGTRLTVL.

This clonotype was observed a few times. The J gene is TRBJ2-3, the V gene TRBV4-3, with 11 bases that match TRBD2. Losses at the gene ends were 2 bases for V and 1 base for J; bases not matched to a gene: 5. This CDR3 is 17 amino acids long. CDR1 LGHNA and CDR2 YSLEER come from the germline V gene. CDR3: CASSQQTSGKGTDTQYF. The CDR3 coding sequence is TGCGCCAGCAGCCAACAGACTAGCGGGAAAGGCACAGATACGCAGTATTTT.

This clonotype was counted only a few times. The chain couples TRBV9 to TRBJ2-7; D not resolved. The CDR3 spans 16 residues. CDR1 is SGDLS and CDR2 is YYNGEE in the germline V gene. The V end was cut by 4 bases, the J end by 4 bases, with 21 bases between. CDR3: CASSPQPELQPYEQYF. In DNA, the CDR3 is TGTGCCAGCAGCCCCCAGCCTGAGCTGCAGCCTTACGAGCAGTACTTC.

The rearrangement uses TRBV29-1 and TRBJ2-1, with D tentatively TRBD1 (6 bases). With 5 bases removed from V and 10 bases from J, the gap between germline ends came to 12 bases. Germline CDR1 is SQVTM and CDR2 is ANQGSEA. CDR3 length: 11 residues. This CDR3 is CSVSRQVEQFF. The CDR3 bases are TGCAGCGTTTCAAGACAGGTGGAGCAGTTCTTC.

The chain couples TRBV28 to TRBJ1-5; 8 nucleotides agree with TRBD1. The CDR3 has 15 residues. Germline-derived CDR1 and CDR2 are MDHEN and SYDVKM. The V gene end was trimmed by 5 bases and the J gene end by 3 bases; junction bases not matched to a gene: 6. The CDR3 nucleotides read TGTGCCAGCAGTACAGGACAGGGTCCCAATCAGCCCCAGCATTTT. Its protein product is CASSTGQGPNQPQHF.

The chain combines TRBV6-5 with TRBJ2-7, with 9 bases matching TRBD1. With 4 bases clipped from V and 6 bases from J, the junction kept 7 bases outside the gene matches. The CDR3 is 14 amino acids. Germline CDR1 and CDR2: MNHEY and SVGAGI. CDR3 nucleotides: TGTGCCAGCAGTTTCACACTGGACAGGGGCGAGCAGTACTTC. Translated: CASSFTLDRGEQYF.

This clonotype has more than one count but fewer than ten. The V call is TRBV30, the J call TRBJ1-1; D gene unclear. Germline CDR1 and CDR2: GTSNPN and SVGIG (reference sequence). Trimming took 2 bases from V and 1 from J, leaving 8 bases between them. The CDR3 totals 13 residues. The CDR3, as DNA: TGTGCCTGGAGTAGGGTGAGGAACACTGAAGCTTTCTTT. This codes for CAWSRVRNTEAFF.

This clonotype came up a few times. The chain recombines TRBV7-9 with TRBJ1-1; D ambiguous. CDR1 is SEHNR, CDR2 FQNEAQ, per germline (reference sequence). V gave up 5 bases and J gave up 3 bases, with 7 bases separating them. The CDR3 sequence is 12 residues long. The DNA of the CDR3 is TGTGCCAGCAGCACCCGGGACACTGAAGCTTTCTTT. Its translation is CASSTRDTEAFF. The full variable domain, completed using reference TRBV7-9 and TRBJ1-1, is DTGVSQNPRHKITKRGQNVTFRCDPISEHNRLYWYRQTLGQGPEFLTYFQNEAQLEKSRLLSDRFSAERPKGSFSTLEIQRTEQGDSAMYLCASSTRDTEAFFGQGTRLTVV.

V usage is TRBV4-1 and J usage is TRBJ2-7; no definite D call. Trimming stripped 1 base from V and 3 bases from J, with 7 bases between. The germline V gene encodes CDR1 MGHRA and CDR2 YSYEKL. The CDR3 totals 13 residues. The CDR3 sequence: CASSQGLRYEQYF. The CDR3 region has the DNA TGCGCCAGCAGCCAAGGGTTGCGCTACGAGCAGTACTTC.

The chain links TRBV7-2 to TRBJ2-1; D remains unclear. The V end was cut by 1 base, the J end by 11 bases, with 9 bases between. This CDR3 spans 12 amino acids. In germline, CDR1 is SGHTA, CDR2 FQGNSA. In DNA form, the CDR3 reads TGTGCCAGCAGCTTAGGGGCAGTTCAGCAGTTCTTC. Amino acids: CASSLGAVQQFF.

At least ten counts were recorded for this clonotype. This chain joins TRBV12-3 or TRBV12-4 and TRBJ2-2; perhaps TRBD2 as D (5 bases). Trimming removed 3 bases from V and 6 bases from J, with 5 bases in between. The CDR3 runs to 12 residues. The CDR3 DNA follows: TGTGCCAGCAGTTTTAGCGCCGGGGAGCTGTTTTTT. It yields the protein CASSFSAGELFF.

The chain couples TRBV20-1 to TRBJ2-5, with D possibly being TRBD2 (6 bases). There are 14 residues in the CDR3. The germline V and J ends were trimmed by 6 bases and 5 bases, with 19 bases remaining between them. Germline V lookup: CDR1 DFQATT, CDR2 SNEGSKA (reference sequence). This CDR3 reads CSAAPVGSRETQYF. CDR3 in DNA: TGCAGTGCGGCCCCAGTCGGGAGCCGGGAGACCCAGTACTTC.

This clonotype was seen only a few times. The chain recombines TRBV29-1 with TRBJ2-3; D not resolved. Germline V gene data show CDR1 as SQVTM and CDR2 as ANQGSEA. The CDR3 covers 13 residues. Trimming removed 3 bases at V and 0 bases at J, with 7 bases between. In nucleotides, the CDR3 is TGCAGCGTTGAGGCGGAAAGCACAGATACGCAGTATTTT. It specifies CSVEAESTDTQYF.

The chain has TRBV18 and TRBJ1-6, with a weak D call TRBD1 (5 bases). Germline assignment: CDR1 KGHSH and CDR2 LQKENI. This CDR3 is 16 amino acids long. Trimming shortened V by 3 bases and J by 9 bases, and 18 bases separated the two germline ends. The chain's CDR3 is CASSPGGTAGGSPLHF. The CDR3 DNA reads TGTGCCAGCTCACCTGGGGGGACTGCTGGAGGTTCACCCCTCCACTTT.

V and J are TRBV11-2 and TRBJ2-1, with D hard to call. This CDR3 has 11 residues. V lost 7 bases to trimming and J lost 6 bases, with 7 bases between them. The germline CDR1 and CDR2 sequences are SGHAT and FQNNGV. The CDR3 DNA is TGTGCCAGCACCCCCGGCAATGAGCAGTTCTTC. Translation gives CASTPGNEQFF.

Only a few counts were recorded for this clonotype. The chain combines TRBV5-8 with TRBJ2-3; no clear D gene. The CDR3 totals 16 residues. Trimming removed 0 bases from V and 0 bases from J, with 11 bases in between. Germline loops: CDR1 SGHTS, CDR2 YDEGEE. CDR3 sequence: CASSLGSSSSTDTQYF. CDR3 bases: TGTGCCAGCAGCTTGGGGAGCAGCTCTAGCACAGATACGCAGTATTTT.

At least ten counts were recorded for this clonotype. This chain links TRBV2 with TRBJ2-2; the D gene is possibly TRBD1 (5 bases). V was trimmed by 7 bases and J by 1 base, leaving 7 bases between them. From germline, CDR1 is SNHLY and CDR2 FYNNEI. The CDR3 is made up of 13 amino acids. CDR3 nucleotide sequence: TGTGCCAGCAACACAGGGAACACCGGGGAGCTGTTTTTT. Residues: CASNTGNTGELFF.

This clonotype appeared a few times. As DNA, the CDR3 is TGCGCCAGCAGCTTCGGACTAGCGGGAGGTACCACAGATACGCAGTATTTT. This codes for CASSFGLAGGTTDTQYF. The rearrangement links TRBV5-1 to TRBJ2-3; 14 bases align to TRBD2. CDR3 length equals 17 residues. CDR1 is SGHRS, CDR2 YFSETQ, per germline. V lost 2 bases and J lost 2; bases outside the gene matches: 4. Supplemented by reference TRBV5-1 and TRBJ2-3, the full variable domain reads KAGVTQTPRYLIKTRGQQVTLSCSPISGHRSVSWYQQTPGQGLQFLFEYFSETQRNKGNFPGRFSGRQFSNSRSEMNVSTLELGDSALYLCASSFGLAGGTTDTQYFGPGTRLTVL.

This clonotype came up a few times. The V call is TRBV10-3, the J call TRBJ2-3; D possibly corresponds to TRBD1 (6 bases). V gave up 4 bases and J gave up 6 bases, with 17 bases separating them. Germline CDR1 reads ENHRY; CDR2 reads SYGVKD. This CDR3 has 15 amino acids. The CDR3 coding sequence is TGTGCCATCAGTGGAGTCGGACAGCCCGTGGATACGCAGTATTTT. It yields the protein CAISGVGQPVDTQYF.

V usage is TRBV13 and J usage is TRBJ2-3; no clear D gene. CDR3 length equals 14 residues. Germline values: CDR1 PRHDT, CDR2 FYEKMQ (reference sequence). CDR3 coding DNA: TGTGTCACACACGCGTATACTAGCACAGATACGCAGTATTTT. Its protein is CVTHAYTSTDTQYF.

The V gene is TRBV12-3 or TRBV12-4, the J gene TRBJ2-3; 7 bases match TRBD2. V shed 6 bases, J shed 4 bases, and the junction held 4 bases outside the gene matches. The CDR3 extends over 13 amino acids. CDR3 residues: CASRPLAPDTQYF. CDR3 in DNA: TGTGCCAGCAGACCACTAGCGCCAGATACGCAGTATTTT.

The chain has TRBV7-2 and TRBJ2-4, with 12 bases lining up with TRBD1. This CDR3 comprises 13 residues. In germline, CDR1 is SGHTA, CDR2 FQGNSA. With V trimmed by 4 bases and J by 14 bases, 6 bases remained unmatched. CDR3 DNA sequence: TGTGCCAGCAGCTCTATTGGGACAGGGGGCGAGTACTTC. It specifies CASSSIGTGGEYF.

The V call is TRBV12-3 or TRBV12-4, the J call TRBJ1-2; possible D gene TRBD1, 5 bases. This CDR3 contains 15 residues. V was pared by 5 bases and J by 5 bases, with 18 bases between. The CDR3 DNA reads as TGTGCCAGCAGTAAGACCGGGACGCCCTCTTATGGCTACACCTTC. It is translated as CASSKTGTPSYGYTF.

This clonotype appeared many times. The rearrangement uses TRBV7-9 and TRBJ2-1; D call uncertain. The V end was cut by 1 base, the J end by 8 bases, with 3 bases between. The germline V gene has CDR1 SEHNR and CDR2 FQNEAQ (reference sequence). The CDR3 is made up of 11 amino acids. Here the CDR3 reads CASSLGHEQFF. CDR3 bases: TGTGCCAGCAGCTTAGGTCATGAGCAGTTCTTC.

This sequence joins TRBV12-3 or TRBV12-4 and TRBJ2-7, with TRBD1 matching 8 bases. The junction had 8 bases not matched to a gene; V was cut back by 4 bases and J by 6 bases. The CDR3 spans 14 residues. In nucleotides, the CDR3 is TGTGCCAGCAGTTCGACCCAGGGGGCCGTCGAGCAGTACTTC. This gives the protein CASSSTQGAVEQYF.

This chain connects TRBV5-1 to TRBJ2-3; 7 nucleotides align to TRBD2. The CDR3 is made up of 16 amino acids. From germline, CDR1 is SGHRS and CDR2 YFSETQ. With V trimmed by 0 bases and J by 2 bases, 6 bases remained unmatched. Written as DNA, the CDR3 is TGCGCCAGCAGCTTGGCCGGAGGGAGGGCCACAGATACGCAGTATTTT. Its translation is CASSLAGGRATDTQYF. The full variable domain, completed using reference TRBV5-1 and TRBJ2-3, is KAGVTQTPRYLIKTRGQQVTLSCSPISGHRSVSWYQQTPGQGLQFLFEYFSETQRNKGNFPGRFSGRQFSNSRSEMNVSTLELGDSALYLCASSLAGGRATDTQYFGPGTRLTVL.

The sample holds a few counts of this clonotype. The J gene is TRBJ2-3, the V gene TRBV29-1; unclear D gene. There are 12 residues in the CDR3. Germline CDR1 reads SQVTM; CDR2 reads ANQGSEA. V lost 7 bases, J lost 0 bases, and 8 bases lay in between. For the CDR3, the DNA is TGCAGCGAGGCAGAGAGCACAGATACGCAGTATTTT. Protein sequence: CSEAESTDTQYF.